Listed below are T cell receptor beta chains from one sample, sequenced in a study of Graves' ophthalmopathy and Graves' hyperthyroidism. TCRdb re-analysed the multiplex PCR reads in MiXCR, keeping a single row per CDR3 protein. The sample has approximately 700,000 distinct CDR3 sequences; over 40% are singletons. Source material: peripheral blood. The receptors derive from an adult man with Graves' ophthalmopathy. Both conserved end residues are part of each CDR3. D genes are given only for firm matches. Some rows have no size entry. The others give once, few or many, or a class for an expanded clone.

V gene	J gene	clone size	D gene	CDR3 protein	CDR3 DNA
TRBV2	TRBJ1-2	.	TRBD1	CASRGQINYGYTF	TGTGCCAGCAGGGGACAGATTAACTATGGCTACACCTTC
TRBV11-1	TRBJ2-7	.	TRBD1	CADRGHLSYEQYF	TGTGCCGACAGGGGACATCTGTCCTACGAGCAGTACTTC
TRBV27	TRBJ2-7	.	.	CASSPVEGNEQYF	TGTGCCAGCAGTCCGGTGGAAGGGAACGAGCAGTACTTC
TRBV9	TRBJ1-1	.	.	CASSYTDANTEAFF	TGTGCCAGCAGTTACACGGATGCGAACACTGAAGCTTTCTTT
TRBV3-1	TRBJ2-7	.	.	CASSSRGSASYEQYF	TGTGCCAGCAGCTCCCGAGGGAGCGCCTCCTACGAGCAGTACTTC
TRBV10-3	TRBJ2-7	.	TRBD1	CATRPGTAFYEQYF	TGTGCCACCCGACCAGGGACAGCTTTCTACGAGCAGTACTTC
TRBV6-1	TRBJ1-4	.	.	CASSYTQGGEKLFF	TGTGCCAGCAGTTACACCCAGGGCGGCGAAAAACTGTTTTTT
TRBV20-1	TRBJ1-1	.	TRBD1	CSAGQGGWTEAFF	TGCAGTGCGGGACAGGGGGGTTGGACTGAAGCTTTCTTT
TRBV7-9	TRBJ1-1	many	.	CASSLVSQENTEAFF	TGTGCCAGCAGCTTAGTGTCCCAGGAGAACACTGAAGCTTTCTTT
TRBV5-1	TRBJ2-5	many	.	CASSFGRETQYF	TGTGCCAGCAGTTTTGGCAGGGAGACCCAGTACTTC
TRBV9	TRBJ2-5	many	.	CASSVEETQYF	TGTGCCAGCAGCGTAGAAGAGACCCAGTACTTC